One and the same sample provided the 24 T cell receptor beta chains below, sequenced in a study of CD8 T cells in ankylosing spondylitis. Study-level points and caveats: Ankylosing spondylitis blood seemed to carry a telltale TCR beta motif made of under 10 highly homologous variants.

TCRdb re-analysed the 5' RACE reads in MiXCR, keeping a single row per CDR3 protein. The data show around 890,000 distinct CDR3 sequences, about 12% seen once. Their antigen targets remain unknown. What was sequenced was blood, either unsorted or a sorted T cell fraction (not recorded which). All receptors derive from a male donor with ankylosing spondylitis.

The chain carries TRBV7-6 and TRBJ2-1; D assignment may be TRBD1 or TRBD2 (5 bases each). The germline V gene has CDR1 SGHVS and CDR2 FNYEAQ. CDR3 length equals 13 residues. V lost 3 bases and J 6 bases, leaving 9 bases between the germline ends. CDR3 in amino acids: CASSFGTRNEQFF. DNA of the CDR3: TGTGCCAGCAGCTTCGGGACCCGCAATGAGCAGTTCTTC.

This clonotype has more than one count but fewer than ten. The gene calls are TRBV7-8 and TRBJ2-5; the D is unclear. The CDR3 is 14 residues long. The V gene's germline CDR1 is SGHVS and CDR2 FQNEAQ. V was cut by 1 base and J by 4 bases, with 10 bases left in between. The CDR3 protein is CASSLGSIRETQYF. CDR3 DNA: TGTGCCAGCAGCTTAGGATCTATCCGAGAGACCCAGTACTTC.

This clonotype has just a few counts. V and J are TRBV20-1 and TRBJ2-1, with TRBD2 matching over 7 bases. The ends lost 6 bases at V and 9 bases at J; junction bases unmatched: 14. Germline V gene lookup returns CDR1 DFQATT and CDR2 SNEGSKA (reference sequence). The CDR3 has 14 residues. CDR3 bases: TGCAGTGCACTAGGGGCGGGGAAGCGGGGTGAGCAGTTCTTC. Its protein product is CSALGAGKRGEQFF.

This clonotype was counted a few times. The chain joins TRBV7-9 to TRBJ1-5; D not certain. The CDR3 is 12 amino acids. Trimming stripped 7 bases from V and 4 bases from J, with 8 bases between. CDR1 and CDR2 from the germline V gene are SEHNR and FQNEAQ (reference sequence). CDR3 nucleotides: TGTGCCAGCAATCCGCTAAATCAGCCCCAGCATTTT. Protein: CASNPLNQPQHF.

The gene calls are TRBV23-1 and TRBJ2-7; D remains ambiguous. TRBV23-1 is labeled an ORF, and its function is uncertain. The length of the CDR3 is 14 residues. Trimming removed 9 bases from V and 2 bases from J, with 17 bases in between. The CDR3 nucleotides are TGCGCCAGGCCACATCCGGCAACAGCCTACGAGCAGTACTTC. This sequence encodes CARPHPATAYEQYF.

The rearrangement links TRBV5-1 to TRBJ2-3; 12 bases agree with TRBD2. From germline, CDR1 is SGHRS and CDR2 YFSETQ. The CDR3 loop spans 17 amino acids. V trimming: 4 bases; J trimming: 6 bases; junction bases outside the gene matches: 12. In DNA form, the CDR3 reads TGCGCCAGCAGCCCTCGACTAGCGGGAGTGGGAAAGGATACGCAGTATTTT. This encodes CASSPRLAGVGKDTQYF.

The sample holds many counts of this clonotype. The chain employs TRBV29-1 and TRBJ2-5; the D gene is possibly TRBD2 (5 bases). Germline V gives CDR1 SQVTM, CDR2 ANQGSEA. The CDR3 has 11 residues. The V gene lost 7 bases and the J gene lost 2 bases, with 8 bases spanning the gap. DNA of the CDR3: TGCAGCGGACGGACTCAAGAGACCCAGTACTTC. It yields the protein CSGRTQETQYF.

This clonotype was recorded at least ten times. The chain links TRBV29-1 to TRBJ2-3; D is unclear. Germline assignment: CDR1 SQVTM and CDR2 ANQGSEA. The V and J ends lost 3 bases and 3 bases respectively, with 7 bases between them. The CDR3 consists of 12 residues. DNA of the CDR3: TGCAGCGTTGAGGATGGAACAGATACGCAGTATTTT. Translation gives CSVEDGTDTQYF.

This chain links TRBV4-2 with TRBJ2-3, with D unresolved. The V gene's germline CDR1 is LGHNA and CDR2 YNFKEQ. V lost 0 bases and J lost 3, with 13 bases in between. The CDR3 is made up of 16 amino acids. The CDR3 region has the DNA TGTGCCAGCAGCCAAGATAGGGCGCGAGCAACAGATACGCAGTATTTT. Residues: CASSQDRARATDTQYF.

This clonotype occurred a few times. The V and J genes are TRBV10-3 and TRBJ1-1; tentative D call: TRBD1 (5 bases). In germline, CDR1 is ENHRY, CDR2 SYGVKD. The ends were cut back, 4 bases at V and 2 bases at J, with 11 bases in the middle. This CDR3 has 14 residues. CDR3: CAISAIGGNTEAFF. CDR3 DNA: TGTGCCATCAGTGCAATCGGGGGAAACACTGAAGCTTTCTTT.

This clonotype was seen a handful of times. The chain carries TRBV25-1 and TRBJ2-3; no reliable D call. The CDR3 is 16 residues long. V was cut by 6 bases and J by 0 bases, with 16 bases left in between. Germline CDR1 reads MGHDK; CDR2 reads SYGVNS. The CDR3 DNA reads as TGTGCCAGCAGCGCGATCAGGCCTCAAAGCACAGATACGCAGTATTTT. Its protein is CASSAIRPQSTDTQYF.

This clonotype was seen a few times. This sequence joins TRBV9 and TRBJ1-3; D is perhaps TRBD1 (5 bases). CDR1 SGDLS and CDR2 YYNGEE come from the germline V gene. V lost 3 bases, J lost 2 bases, and 9 bases lay in between. This CDR3 has 14 residues. CDR3 sequence reads: CASSAGTTGNTIYF. CDR3 DNA: TGTGCCAGCAGCGCCGGGACCACTGGAAACACCATATATTTT.

This clonotype was observed a handful of times. The chain is built from TRBV13 and TRBJ2-3, with a tentative D call TRBD2 (6 bases). The V gene's germline CDR1 is PRHDT and CDR2 FYEKMQ (reference sequence). Deletions cut 7 bases from V and 5 bases from J, with 16 bases between. This CDR3 is 14 amino acids long. CDR3 DNA: TGTGCCAGCAAGAGAGTCGGGGGAGGAGATACGCAGTATTTT. Its protein is CASKRVGGGDTQYF.

At least ten counts were recorded for this clonotype. The gene calls are TRBV4-3 and TRBJ2-7, with D unresolved. Trimming took off 0 bases at V and 3 bases at J, with 6 bases between the two ends. Germline lookup yields CDR1 LGHNA and CDR2 YSLEER. The CDR3 is made up of 13 amino acids. The CDR3 protein is CASSQDHDYEQYF. The CDR3 region has the DNA TGCGCCAGCAGCCAAGATCACGACTACGAGCAGTACTTC.

DNA for the CDR3: TGTGCCAGCAGTTATGGCCCAGAACAAGAGACCCAGTACTTC. It translates to CASSYGPEQETQYF. This chain joins TRBV6-5 and TRBJ2-5; D ambiguous. The CDR3 loop spans 14 amino acids. Germline V gene sequence: CDR1 MNHEY, CDR2 SVGAGI. The V end lost 3 bases, the J end lost 2 bases, and 10 bases lay between the germline ends.

This clonotype has only a few counts. The chain links TRBV5-1 to TRBJ1-2, with D possibly matching TRBD1 (6 bases). CDR1 is SGHRS, CDR2 YFSETQ, per germline. The CDR3 is 14 residues long. Trimming stripped 6 bases from V and 3 bases from J, with 15 bases between. CDR3 nucleotide sequence: TGCGCCAGCAAAGGACAGCCGCAAGACTATGGCTACACCTTC. This encodes CASKGQPQDYGYTF.

V is TRBV7-8 and J is TRBJ2-7; 10 nucleotides agree with TRBD1. The CDR3 loop spans 15 amino acids. The V gene end was trimmed by 5 bases and the J gene end by 5 bases; junction bases not matched to a gene: 9. The germline V gene has CDR1 SGHVS and CDR2 FQNEAQ. Here the CDR3 reads CASSPRDRGTDEQYF. CDR3 bases: TGTGCCAGCAGCCCTCGGGACAGGGGTACAGACGAGCAGTACTTC.

This clonotype was counted between two and nine times. The CDR3 loop reads CASSQARTAKSSGNTIYF. The CDR3 DNA follows: TGCGCCAGCAGCCAAGCTAGGACAGCCAAATCCTCTGGAAACACCATATATTTT. The chain has TRBV4-3 and TRBJ1-3; tentative D call: TRBD1 (6 bases). CDR3 length equals 18 residues. V lost 1 base and J lost 0, with 16 bases in between. Germline CDR1 reads LGHNA; CDR2 reads YSLEER.

This clonotype was counted a few times. V gene TRBV5-1 combines with J gene TRBJ2-5, with 13 bases matching TRBD2. V trimming: 1 base; J trimming: 4 bases; junction bases outside the gene matches: 4. The length of the CDR3 is 16 residues. Germline V lookup: CDR1 SGHRS, CDR2 YFSETQ. Here the CDR3 reads CASSLWTSGSGETQYF. The CDR3 coding sequence is TGCGCCAGCAGCTTGTGGACTAGCGGGAGTGGAGAGACCCAGTACTTC.

This clonotype was counted only a few times. The chain joins TRBV20-1 to TRBJ1-4, with D maybe TRBD1 (6 bases). Trimming pared 6 bases from V and 8 bases from J, leaving 19 bases between. Germline V gene lookup returns CDR1 DFQATT and CDR2 SNEGSKA (reference sequence). The CDR3 contains 14 residues. The CDR3 DNA follows: TGCAGTGCCCCGTACCAGGGGTCAGGCGAAAAACTGTTTTTT. Amino acid sequence: CSAPYQGSGEKLFF.

This clonotype was seen more than once but under ten times. The chain recombines TRBV28 with TRBJ2-2, with 8 bases matching TRBD1. Germline V CDR1 and CDR2: MDHEN, SYDVKM. Unmatched junction bases numbered 8, after V lost 8 bases and J lost 6 bases. This CDR3 has 14 amino acids. CDR3 loop: CASHDRGGAGELFF. The DNA of the CDR3 is TGTGCCAGCCACGACAGGGGTGGGGCCGGGGAGCTGTTTTTT.

This clonotype has only a few counts. This rearrangement joins TRBV7-2 to TRBJ1-2, with D perhaps TRBD1 (5 bases). Looked up from germline, CDR1 is SGHTA and CDR2 is FQGNSA. Trimming removed 2 bases from V and 7 bases from J, with 14 bases in between. The CDR3 covers 14 residues. The chain's CDR3 is CASSLREGSVGYTF. In DNA, the CDR3 is TGTGCCAGCAGCTTACGGGAGGGGTCGGTTGGCTACACCTTC.

The chain is built from TRBV4-2 and TRBJ1-1; a possible D gene is TRBD1 (5 bases). This CDR3 has 15 residues. Germline V CDR1 and CDR2: LGHNA, YNFKEQ. V dropped 1 base and J dropped 3 bases, with 12 bases sitting between them. The CDR3 region has the DNA TGTGCCAGCAGCCAAGGGGAACAGGCGGACACTGAAGCTTTCTTT. This encodes CASSQGEQADTEAFF.

Ten or more counts support this clonotype. J is TRBJ2-1 and V is TRBV12-3 or TRBV12-4; 10 bases agree with TRBD1. The CDR3 runs to 17 residues. Trimming took 6 bases from V and 4 from J; bases not matched to a gene: 12. DNA of the CDR3: TGTGCCAGCAGACCTGGGACAGGGGATCTTAGGTACAATGAGCAGTTCTTC. This codes for CASRPGTGDLRYNEQFF.